The 20 T cell receptor beta chains reported below all come from one sample, sequenced in a study of T cell responses to AZD1222 COVID-19 vaccine. Assay: immunoSEQ multiplex PCR; the TCRdb copy retains only in-frame clones and omits some. The sample records about 130,000 clones, 75% to 90% being singletons. The sample in question was peripheral blood, obtained on day 0 of AZD1222 vaccination. The receptors stem from an adult in good health.

The rearrangement links TRBV6-1 to TRBJ1-4; D not certain. This CDR3 has 18 residues. Trimming pared 3 bases from V and 1 base from J, leaving 18 bases between. The V gene's germline CDR1 is MNHNS and CDR2 SASEGT. The CDR3 loop is CASSEGFGAGGTNEKLFF. CDR3 DNA: TGTGCCAGCAGTGAGGGCTTTGGTGCGGGAGGAACTAATGAAAAACTGTTTTTT.

V gene TRBV27 combines with J gene TRBJ2-5; D unclear. The CDR3 loop spans 14 amino acids. The V and J ends lost 2 bases and 4 bases respectively, with 11 bases between them. In germline, CDR1 is MNHEY, CDR2 SMNVEV (reference sequence). CDR3: CASSLGLTTETQYF. CDR3 coding DNA: TGTGCCAGCAGTTTAGGGCTTACGACAGAGACCCAGTACTTC.

The chain links TRBV7-3 to TRBJ2-2; 10 positions agree with TRBD1. J was trimmed by 0 bases and V by 4 bases; bases with no gene match: 5. CDR1 is SGHTA, CDR2 FQGTGA, per germline. The CDR3 contains 17 residues. CDR3 DNA: TGTGCCAGCAGCTGGACAGGGGGACATTCGAACACCGGGGAGCTGTTTTTT. As protein: CASSWTGGHSNTGELFF.

This rearrangement joins TRBV21-1 to TRBJ2-1; TRBD1 reflects the table's D call only, with no check against the DNA. TRBV21-1 corresponds to a pseudogene. This CDR3 contains 15 residues. The CDR3 region is CASSKAQVNNNEQFF. Here the CDR3 DNA reads TGTGCCAGCAGCAAAGCGCAGGTAAACAACAATGAGCAGTTCTTC.

The rearrangement links TRBV19 to TRBJ2-1; D is possibly TRBD2 (6 bases). Trimming took 5 bases from V and 2 from J, leaving 16 bases between them. The CDR3 is 16 residues long. From germline, CDR1 is LNHDA and CDR2 SQIVND (reference sequence). CDR3 nucleotides: TGTGCCAGTAGTTATATGGGGAGGTATCCCTACAATGAGCAGTTCTTC. Amino acid sequence: CASSYMGRYPYNEQFF.

The V and J genes are TRBV5-1 and TRBJ1-6, with TRBD1 identical over 7 bases. The germline V gene has CDR1 SGHRS and CDR2 YFSETQ. CDR3 size: 14 residues. J lost 8 bases, V lost 4 bases, and 6 bases had no gene match. The CDR3 is CASSVTGRDSPLHF. CDR3 sequence (DNA): TGCGCCAGCAGCGTGACAGGGCGGGATTCACCCCTCCACTTT.

The sample holds a few counts of this clone. The chain recombines TRBV28 with TRBJ2-5; D possibly corresponds to TRBD1 (5 bases). V dropped 2 bases and J dropped 5 bases, with 15 bases sitting between them. CDR1 is MDHEN and CDR2 is SYDVKM in the germline V gene. The CDR3 length is 15 residues. The CDR3 sequence: CASSLAGSNGETQYF. The CDR3 DNA reads TGTGCCAGCAGTTTAGCAGGGTCTAATGGTGAGACCCAGTACTTC.

V usage is TRBV7-2 and J usage is TRBJ2-5; 8 bases agree with TRBD2. V dropped 4 bases and J dropped 2; count of bases not matched to a gene: 9. The germline V gene has CDR1 SGHTA and CDR2 FQGNSA. The CDR3 covers 16 residues. The CDR3 bases are TGTGCCAGCAGCTGGGGCGGCGCGGGGGGACAAGAGACCCAGTACTTC. Translating it yields CASSWGGAGGQETQYF.

The genes are TRBV7-9 and TRBJ1-5; D might be TRBD1 (5 bases). Trimming left V 4 bases short and J 11 bases short, with 12 bases between. The CDR3 is 12 amino acids. Germline V gives CDR1 SEHNR, CDR2 FQNEAQ (reference sequence). The CDR3 DNA follows: TGTGCCAGCAGCTCGGACCTGGGGGCCCAGCATTTT. Its protein is CASSSDLGAQHF.

The chain uses TRBV19 and TRBJ1-1, with D unclear. This CDR3 is 13 amino acids long. The V end lost 4 bases, the J end lost 5 bases, and 11 bases lay between the germline ends. CDR1 is LNHDA, CDR2 SQIVND, per germline (reference sequence). Written as DNA, the CDR3 is TGTGCCAGTAGTACTCAATTGGAGACTGAAGCTTTCTTT. It codes for CASSTQLETEAFF.

This chain links TRBV7-9 with TRBJ1-3; no reliable D call. Germline CDR1 and CDR2: SEHNR and FQNEAQ (reference sequence). This CDR3 is built from 15 residues. V was cut by 1 base and J by 2 bases, with 9 bases left in between. The CDR3 region has the DNA TGTGCCAGCAGCTTAGGTCCGGGTGCTGGAAACACCATATATTTT. It specifies CASSLGPGAGNTIYF.

The V call is TRBV7-3, the J call TRBJ1-2; the D gene is possibly TRBD1 (5 bases). The CDR3 consists of 15 residues. Trimming took 2 bases from V and 2 from J, leaving 12 bases between them. Germline V gives CDR1 SGHTA, CDR2 FQGTGA. In nucleotides, the CDR3 is TGTGCCAGCAGCTTATATGCAGGGTGGAACTATGGCTACACCTTC. It codes for CASSLYAGWNYGYTF.

The rearrangement joins TRBV5-1 to TRBJ1-2; 9 nucleotides align to TRBD1. J was trimmed by 4 bases and V by 2 bases; bases with no gene match: 3. Germline CDR1 SGHRS, CDR2 YFSETQ. This CDR3 contains 14 residues. The CDR3 protein is CASSLGQGTYGYTF. CDR3 DNA sequence: TGCGCCAGCAGCTTAGGACAGGGGACCTATGGCTACACCTTC.

The chain is built from TRBV3-1 (or the pseudogene TRBV3-2) and TRBJ1-2, with TRBD1 matching over 8 bases. CDR1 and CDR2 from the germline V gene are LGHDT and YNNKEL (reference sequence). The CDR3 totals 17 residues. The junction had 8 bases not matched to a gene; V was cut back by 1 base and J by 1 base. The DNA of the CDR3 is TGTGCCAGCAGCCAAGGTGAGGGACAGGAAATTAACTATGGCTACACCTTC. It is translated as CASSQGEGQEINYGYTF.

V is TRBV18 and J is TRBJ1-1; D unclear. V was trimmed by 2 bases and J by 3 bases, leaving 7 bases between them. This CDR3 comprises 13 residues. CDR1 and CDR2 (germline): KGHSH, LQKENI. The CDR3 DNA follows: TGTGCCAGCTCACCAGGGGAGGACACTGAAGCTTTCTTT. It yields the protein CASSPGEDTEAFF. Together with reference TRBV18 and TRBJ1-1, the CDR3 gives the full variable domain: NAGVMQNPRHLVRRRGQEARLRCSPMKGHSHVYWYRQLPEEGLKFMVYLQKENIIDESGMPKERFSAEFPKEGPSILRIQQVVRGDSAAYFCASSPGEDTEAFFGQGTRLTVV.

J is TRBJ1-1 and V is TRBV5-5, with D perhaps matching TRBD1 (5 bases). This CDR3 comprises 15 residues. Trimming removed 0 bases at V and 4 bases at J, with 13 bases between. Germline V lookup: CDR1 SGHKS, CDR2 YYEKEE (reference sequence). The DNA for the CDR3 is TGTGCCAGCAGCTTGGGCGGGGCAGGAGGCACTGAAGCTTTCTTT. This gives the protein CASSLGGAGGTEAFF.

The V and J genes are TRBV5-1 and TRBJ1-6, with 9 nucleotides matching TRBD1. Germline lookup yields CDR1 SGHRS and CDR2 YFSETQ. J lost 10 bases, V lost 4 bases, and 9 bases had no gene match. This CDR3 region has 15 residues. The CDR3 loop is CASSPRTGEYSPLHF. The DNA for the CDR3 is TGCGCCAGCAGCCCCCGGACAGGGGAATACTCACCCCTCCACTTT.

The rearrangement joins TRBV7-6 to TRBJ1-3; TRBD1 aligns across 7 bases. The ends lost 4 bases at V and 3 bases at J; junction bases unmatched: 9. Germline V gene sequence: CDR1 SGHVS, CDR2 FNYEAQ. This CDR3 has 16 residues. CDR3 DNA sequence: TGTGCCAGCAGCTCGGCGACAGGGTACAGTGGAAACACCATATATTTT. Translation: CASSSATGYSGNTIYF.

V and J are TRBV30 and TRBJ1-5; 7 nucleotides align to TRBD1. This CDR3 has 13 residues. The ends lost 3 bases at V and 6 bases at J; junction bases unmatched: 5. CDR1 is GTSNPN and CDR2 is SVGIG in the germline V gene (reference sequence). The CDR3 nucleotides are TGTGCCTGGAGCTGGACAGGTTCTCAGCCCCAGCATTTT. Protein: CAWSWTGSQPQHF.

The chain couples TRBV10-3 to TRBJ1-2; TRBD1 is a possible D gene (5 bases). Trimming cost V 4 bases and J 3 bases, with 12 bases left between them. From germline, CDR1 is ENHRY and CDR2 SYGVKD. The CDR3 is 14 amino acids. The CDR3 DNA follows: TGTGCCATCAGTGGACAGACGGGGGACTATGGCTACACCTTC. Translation: CAISGQTGDYGYTF.